This TCR beta chain was obtained from a study of blood T cells in healthy people across ages. In the study overall: Template switching recovered approximately one barcoded beta molecule for every two T cells. Points from the study as a whole: TCR beta diversity per million T cells fell roughly linearly with age.

With a J-beta primer mix and a sample-barcoded 5' primer, a second PCR ran 7 to 11 cycles. At least 2.5 million CDR3-containing paired-end reads were obtained per sample. From the 5' RACE reads, TCRdb called clonotypes with MiXCR, one entry per CDR3 protein. The table has about 780,000 distinct CDR3 sequences, more than 35% seen once. J was trimmed by 5 bases and V by 4 bases; bases with no gene match: 7. CDR1 is DFQATT, CDR2 SNEGSKA, per germline (reference sequence). The CDR3 loop spans 16 amino acids. The sample holds a few counts of this clonotype. The antigen is not known. The rearrangement uses TRBV20-1 and TRBJ2-3; 15 bases agree with TRBD2. The sequenced sample consisted of blood. The receptor was derived from a man older than 75 in good health. The CDR3 DNA reads TGCAGTGCTATCCCGGGACTAGCGGGAGGCGTAGATACGCAGTATTTT. It specifies CSAIPGLAGGVDTQYF.